Presented here are 19 T cell receptor beta chains from one specimen sequenced in a study of blood T cell repertoires in COVID-19. The table came from immunoSEQ multiplex PCR; TCRdb's copy has only in-frame clones and leaves some out. Of some 150,000 clones in the sample, around four fifths were seen once. The specimen sequenced was PBMCs or T cells enriched from blood (not recorded which). The receptor set was obtained from a woman aged 40 to 49 who had recovered from COVID-19.

The chain links TRBV4-2 to TRBJ2-4; 7 nucleotides match TRBD2. The junction had 12 bases not matched to a gene; V was cut back by 4 bases and J by 3 bases. The CDR3 runs 17 residues. Germline values: CDR1 LGHNA, CDR2 YNFKEQ. In DNA form, the CDR3 reads TGTGCCAGCAGCCGTACTATTATGGGAGGGGACAAAAACATTCAGTACTTC. Translation gives CASSRTIMGGDKNIQYF.

The chain recombines TRBV6-2 or TRBV6-3 with TRBJ2-3; TRBD2 matches 12 bases. The germline CDR1 and CDR2 sequences are MNHEY and SVGEGT. The CDR3 has 20 amino acids. The trim removed 2 bases at V and 1 base at J, leaving 13 bases unmatched. Here the CDR3 reads CASSYPEPILAGGRTDTQYF. The CDR3 DNA follows: TGTGCCAGCAGTTACCCCGAACCCATACTAGCGGGGGGACGCACAGATACGCAGTATTTT.

The J gene is TRBJ1-1, the V gene TRBV27, with 7 nucleotides matching TRBD1. The germline V gene has CDR1 MNHEY and CDR2 SMNVEV (reference sequence). V gave up 5 bases and J gave up 11 bases; unmatched junction bases: 11. The CDR3 contains 13 residues. The CDR3 DNA sequence: TGTGCCAGCAGTGTCACAACAGGGGCTTTGGCTTTCTTT. Translating gives CASSVTTGALAFF.

This sequence joins TRBV7-3 and TRBJ2-5; 9 nucleotides align to TRBD1. CDR1 SGHTA and CDR2 FQGTGA come from the germline V gene. This CDR3 has 16 residues. V was clipped by 1 base and J by 4 bases; unmatched bases: 7. The CDR3 region is CASSLKGQGRSETQYF. CDR3 nucleotides: TGTGCCAGCAGCTTAAAGGGACAGGGTAGATCAGAGACCCAGTACTTC.

The chain joins TRBV2 to TRBJ1-4; 7 bases align to TRBD1. The length of the CDR3 is 13 residues. CDR1 and CDR2 (germline): SNHLY, FYNNEI. The V segment lost 10 bases and the J segment 4 bases; nucleotides outside the gene matches: 6. DNA for the CDR3: TGTGCCACCAAGGGACAGTTTAATGAAAAACTGTTTTTT. Amino acids: CATKGQFNEKLFF.

In DNA, the CDR3 is TGCGCCAGCAGCTTGGGACAGGTTGAGGATGAGCAGTTCTTC. Protein: CASSLGQVEDEQFF. The genes are TRBV5-1 and TRBJ2-1, with D possibly being TRBD1 (6 bases). Germline V gives CDR1 SGHRS, CDR2 YFSETQ. There are 14 residues in the CDR3. The germline V and J ends were trimmed by 0 bases and 8 bases, with 12 bases remaining between them.

The chain recombines TRBV7-2 with TRBJ1-6, with D uncertain. In germline, CDR1 is SGHTA, CDR2 FQGNSA. The CDR3 runs to 11 residues. V dropped 1 base and J dropped 14 bases, with 6 bases sitting between them. CDR3 coding DNA: TGTGCCAGCAGCTTAGTTGGAGCCCTCCACTTT. It is translated as CASSLVGALHF.

This clone showed up just a few times. The rearrangement links TRBV6-5 to TRBJ1-1; tentative D call: TRBD1 (6 bases). The ends were cut back, 6 bases at V and 6 bases at J, with 14 bases in the middle. CDR3 length equals 13 residues. From germline, CDR1 is MNHEY and CDR2 SVGAGI. The CDR3 loop is CASSIKGGAEAFF. Here the CDR3 DNA reads TGTGCCAGCAGCATCAAGGGGGGGGCTGAAGCTTTCTTT.

The chain carries TRBV13 and TRBJ2-5; D perhaps matches TRBD1 (5 bases). The CDR3 has 13 residues. Germline assignment: CDR1 PRHDT and CDR2 FYEKMQ (reference sequence). Trimming removed 2 bases from V and 5 bases from J, with 9 bases in between. The CDR3 sequence is CASSLSGWETQYF. Here the CDR3 DNA reads TGTGCCAGCAGCTTATCAGGGTGGGAGACCCAGTACTTC.

This chain connects TRBV28 to TRBJ1-2; 12 bases are a match to TRBD1. This CDR3 has 17 amino acids. J lost 7 bases, V lost 6 bases, and 15 bases had no gene match. The germline gives CDR1 MDHEN, CDR2 SYDVKM. The DNA of the CDR3 is TGTGCCAGCAGGCAGACCGGGACAGGGGGCAGACAAGGTGGCTACACCTTC. Translating it yields CASRQTGTGGRQGGYTF.

The V gene is TRBV29-1, the J gene TRBJ2-7, with a possible D match to TRBD2 (5 bases). The CDR3 has 13 amino acids. Trimming removed 6 bases at V and 2 bases at J, with 14 bases between. From germline, CDR1 is SQVTM and CDR2 ANQGSEA. The CDR3 sequence: CSVGEGMTYEQYF. In DNA, the CDR3 is TGCAGCGTCGGCGAGGGTATGACCTACGAGCAGTACTTC.

J is TRBJ2-1 and V is TRBV5-1, with D perhaps matching TRBD1 (6 bases). The V and J ends lost 4 bases and 2 bases respectively, with 13 bases between them. The CDR3 is made up of 15 amino acids. Germline CDR1 reads SGHRS; CDR2 reads YFSETQ. The CDR3 nucleotides are TGCGCCAGCAGCACGACAGGCCCAACCTACAATGAGCAGTTCTTC. It specifies CASSTTGPTYNEQFF.

This chain connects TRBV10-3 to TRBJ1-1; D uncertain. The CDR3 covers 13 residues. Trimming shortened V by 3 bases and J by 4 bases, and 9 bases separated the two germline ends. Per germline, CDR1 ENHRY and CDR2 SYGVKD. In DNA, the CDR3 is TGTGCCATCAGTGAAACCCAGGCCACTGAAGCTTTCTTT. Translation gives CAISETQATEAFF.

The genes are TRBV20-1 and TRBJ2-3, with 7 bases matching TRBD2. Per germline, CDR1 DFQATT and CDR2 SNEGSKA (reference sequence). V lost 3 bases and J lost 6; bases outside the gene matches: 15. This CDR3 spans 16 amino acids. CDR3 in DNA: TGCAGTGCTAGTGGGCCCAACAGCGGGGAGAGGGATACGCAGTATTTT. This sequence encodes CSASGPNSGERDTQYF.

This clone was picked up one time. This chain connects TRBV7-9 to TRBJ1-1; no clear D. Germline V gene data show CDR1 as SEHNR and CDR2 as FQNEAQ (reference sequence). The CDR3 sequence is 15 residues long. Trimming left V 4 bases short and J 0 bases short, with 12 bases between. The CDR3 sequence: CASSSVQPMNTEAFF. DNA for the CDR3: TGTGCCAGCAGCTCAGTACAGCCCATGAACACTGAAGCTTTCTTT.

The chain has TRBV28 and TRBJ1-1; TRBD1 agrees at 9 bases. The CDR3 totals 14 residues. V was clipped by 8 bases and J by 0 bases; unmatched bases: 4. Germline CDR1 and CDR2: MDHEN and SYDVKM. The CDR3 region has the DNA TGTGCCAGCCCGGGACAGGGTATGAACACTGAAGCTTTCTTT. Its translation: CASPGQGMNTEAFF.

This clone was observed once. V is TRBV5-6 and J is TRBJ1-2; D unclear. The germline CDR1 and CDR2 sequences are SGHDT and YYEEEE. Trimming left V 1 base short and J 8 bases short, with 9 bases between. The CDR3 loop spans 12 amino acids. In nucleotides, the CDR3 is TGTGCCAGCAGCTTGAACAGCCTCGGCTACACCTTC. Translation: CASSLNSLGYTF.

This chain uses TRBV2 with TRBJ1-1, with D perhaps TRBD1 (5 bases). CDR3 length equals 15 residues. Per germline, CDR1 SNHLY and CDR2 FYNNEI. The germline V and J ends were trimmed by 5 bases and 11 bases, with 24 bases remaining between them. The CDR3 nucleotides read TGTGCCAGCAGTCAAAATAGGAGGGACCAGGGTTTCGCTTTCTTT. Translating gives CASSQNRRDQGFAFF.

This chain uses TRBV30 with TRBJ1-2; D is ambiguous. This CDR3 comprises 12 residues. Germline V CDR1 and CDR2: GTSNPN, SVGIG (reference sequence). Trimming took 3 bases from V and 3 from J, leaving 8 bases between them. CDR3 DNA sequence: TGTGCCTGGAGGGGCCCCGACTATGGCTACACCTTC. Translation: CAWRGPDYGYTF.